Listed below are T cell receptor beta chains from one sample, sequenced in a study of T cell responses to AZD1222 COVID-19 vaccine. Repertoires were generated with immunoSEQ multiplex PCR, while TCRdb's copy carries only in-frame clones and drops some. The table shows 170,000 or so clones, with just under 95% occurring only once. Sequencing was performed on peripheral blood, taken 28 days after the second dose of the MenACWY control vaccine. These receptors all come from an adult who received the MenACWY meningococcal vaccine as a control. Both conserved end residues are part of each CDR3. A D gene is named only where the DNA matches it firmly. The size entry is marked missing in some rows and otherwise reads once, few, many or a size class.

size: NA
V: TRBV19
D: TRBD1
J: TRBJ1-2
length: 13
CDR3: CASNPRDRYGYTF
DNA: TGTGCCAGTAATCCCCGGGACAGATATGGCTACACCTTC

size: NA
V: TRBV27
D: NA
J: TRBJ1-5
length: 12
CDR3: CASRSGAQPQHF
DNA: TGTGCCAGCAGGTCGGGGGCCCAGCCCCAGCATTTT

size: NA
V: TRBV7-8
D: TRBD2
J: TRBJ2-5
length: 16
CDR3: CASSLALRLAQETQYF
DNA: TGTGCCAGCAGCTTAGCGCTTAGACTAGCCCAAGAGACCCAGTACTTC

size: NA
V: TRBV6-5
D: NA
J: TRBJ2-1
length: 13
CDR3: CASSGDGKDEQFF
DNA: TGTGCCAGCAGCGGGGACGGAAAGGATGAGCAGTTCTTC

size: few
V: TRBV2
D: NA
J: TRBJ1-1
length: 14
CDR3: CASREQGRNTEAFF
DNA: TGTGCCAGCCGAGAACAGGGAAGGAACACTGAAGCTTTCTTT

size: NA
V: TRBV7-3
D: NA
J: TRBJ2-2
length: 15
CDR3: CASRNDRSNTGELFF
DNA: TGTGCCAGTCGAAACGACAGGTCGAACACCGGGGAGCTGTTTTTT

size: NA
V: TRBV10-2
D: NA
J: TRBJ2-5
length: 11
CDR3: CASSELETQYF
DNA: TGCGCCAGCAGTGAGTTAGAGACCCAGTACTTC

size: NA
V: TRBV3-1/TRBV3-2
D: NA
J: TRBJ1-4
length: 14
CDR3: CASGGFATNEKLFF
DNA: TGTGCCTCCGGAGGGTTTGCAACTAATGAAAAACTGTTTTTT

size: NA
V: TRBV5-1
D: NA
J: TRBJ2-2
length: 14
CDR3: CASSNSTSTGELFF
DNA: TGCGCCAGCAGTAACAGCACATCCACCGGGGAGCTGTTTTTT

size: NA
V: TRBV5-1
D: NA
J: TRBJ1-1
length: 14
CDR3: CASSLQSVNTEAFF
DNA: TGCGCCAGCAGCTTGCAAAGTGTGAACACTGAAGCTTTCTTT

size: NA
V: TRBV7-2
D: NA
J: TRBJ1-5
length: 17
CDR3: CASSSKPGLRMNQPQHF
DNA: TGTGCCAGCAGCTCCAAGCCGGGACTGAGAATGAATCAGCCCCAGCATTTT

size: once
V: TRBV7-2
D: NA
J: TRBJ1-1
length: 16
CDR3: CASSSESGTMNTEAFF
DNA: TGTGCCAGCAGCTCCGAATCCGGGACAATGAACACTGAAGCTTTCTTT

size: NA
V: TRBV7-2
D: NA
J: TRBJ2-1
length: 16
CDR3: CASSPAPGPPRNEQFF
DNA: TGTGCCAGCAGCCCGGCCCCGGGACCACCGAGGAATGAGCAGTTCTTC

size: NA
V: TRBV6-5
D: TRBD1
J: TRBJ1-1
length: 14
CDR3: CASSLAGTGTEAFF
DNA: TGTGCCAGCAGTTTAGCCGGGACAGGCACTGAAGCTTTCTTT

size: NA
V: TRBV30
D: TRBD1
J: TRBJ1-6
length: 15
CDR3: CAWSGPGQDNSPLHF
DNA: TGTGCCTGGAGTGGGCCGGGACAGGACAATTCACCCCTCCACTTT

size: NA
V: TRBV6-2/TRBV6-3
D: NA
J: TRBJ1-5
length: 17
CDR3: CASSYGSALKPDQPQHF
DNA: TGTGCCAGCAGTTACGGCTCAGCCCTAAAGCCCGATCAGCCCCAGCATTTT

size: NA
V: TRBV30
D: NA
J: TRBJ2-7
length: 14
CDR3: CAWRRRGDKVWQYF
DNA: TGTGCCTGGAGACGAAGGGGGGACAAGGTATGGCAGTACTTC

size: NA
V: TRBV29-1
D: NA
J: TRBJ2-1
length: 13
CDR3: CSVAGSGYNEQFF
DNA: TGCAGCGTTGCAGGGAGTGGGTACAATGAGCAGTTCTTC

size: NA
V: TRBV18
D: NA
J: TRBJ1-1
length: 14
CDR3: CASSLINGGTEAFF
DNA: TGTGCCAGCTCTCTAATTAACGGAGGCACTGAAGCTTTCTTT

size: NA
V: TRBV7-3
D: NA
J: TRBJ2-5
length: 13
CDR3: CASSTTLQETQYF
DNA: TGTGCCAGCAGCACCACCCTACAAGAGACCCAGTACTTC

size: NA
V: TRBV5-1
D: TRBD1
J: TRBJ2-1
length: 14
CDR3: CASSRQGAHNEQFF
DNA: TGCGCCAGCAGTAGACAGGGGGCCCACAATGAGCAGTTCTTC

size: NA
V: TRBV19
D: TRBD1
J: TRBJ1-5
length: 15
CDR3: CASTATGGGNQPQHF
DNA: TGTGCCAGTACCGCGACAGGGGGCGGCAATCAGCCCCAGCATTTT

size: NA
V: TRBV19
D: NA
J: TRBJ1-4
length: 14
CDR3: CASSIAGLGEKLFF
DNA: TGTGCCAGTAGTATTGCAGGGCTTGGGGAAAAACTGTTTTTT

size: NA
V: TRBV7-6
D: NA
J: TRBJ1-3
length: 17
CDR3: CASSLAPGPTSGNTIYF
DNA: TGTGCCAGCAGCTTAGCGCCGGGACCGACCTCTGGAAACACCATATATTTT

size: NA
V: TRBV4-3
D: TRBD1
J: TRBJ1-3
length: 19
CDR3: CASSQDAGGAAHSGNTIYF
DNA: TGCGCCAGCAGCCAAGATGCAGGGGGCGCGGCTCACTCTGGAAACACCATATATTTT

size: NA
V: TRBV12-3/TRBV12-4
D: NA
J: TRBJ1-2
length: 11
CDR3: CATRGLLSYTF
DNA: TGTGCCACCAGAGGCCTTTTAAGCTACACCTTC

size: NA
V: TRBV6-5
D: NA
J: TRBJ1-5
length: 15
CDR3: CASSYNRERNQPQHF
DNA: TGTGCCAGCAGCTACAACCGGGAGCGCAATCAGCCCCAGCATTTT

size: NA
V: TRBV2
D: TRBD1
J: TRBJ1-6
length: 15
CDR3: CASSGQGIQNSPLHF
DNA: TGTGCCAGCAGTGGACAGGGCATCCAAAATTCACCCCTCCACTTT

size: once
V: TRBV14
D: NA
J: TRBJ2-7
length: 13
CDR3: CASRCQETYEQYF
DNA: TGTGCCAGCCGATGCCAGGAAACCTACGAGCAGTACTTC

size: once
V: TRBV10-2
D: TRBD2
J: TRBJ2-3
length: 16
CDR3: CASSESPGTSGDTQYF
DNA: TGCGCCAGCAGTGAGTCGCCCGGGACTAGCGGAGATACGCAGTATTTT

size: NA
V: TRBV5-1
D: NA
J: TRBJ1-6
length: 16
CDR3: CASSLDGISYNSPLHF
DNA: TGCGCCAGCAGCTTGGATGGGATCTCCTATAATTCACCCCTCCACTTT

size: NA
V: TRBV30
D: TRBD1
J: TRBJ1-1
length: 13
CDR3: CAWSQQGGTEAFF
DNA: TGTGCCTGGAGTCAACAGGGGGGCACTGAAGCTTTCTTT

size: NA
V: TRBV28
D: NA
J: TRBJ1-2
length: 15
CDR3: CASRPSRGAIPGYTF
DNA: TGTGCCAGCAGGCCCTCAAGGGGGGCGATTCCTGGCTACACCTTC

size: NA
V: TRBV5-4
D: TRBD1
J: TRBJ1-2
length: 16
CDR3: CASSLGAGQGNHGYTF
DNA: TGTGCCAGCAGCTTAGGTGCCGGACAGGGCAACCATGGCTACACCTTC

size: NA
V: TRBV11-3
D: TRBD2
J: TRBJ2-3
length: 16
CDR3: CASSTRLAGEWNTQYF
DNA: TGTGCCAGCAGCACCAGACTAGCGGGGGAGTGGAATACGCAGTATTTT

size: NA
V: TRBV7-8
D: NA
J: TRBJ1-1
length: 16
CDR3: CASSPGWFGAGTEAFF
DNA: TGTGCCAGCAGCCCTGGATGGTTTGGGGCAGGGACTGAAGCTTTCTTT

size: NA
V: TRBV28
D: NA
J: TRBJ1-6
length: 18
CDR3: CASSTRRQVWVYNSPLHF
DNA: TGTGCCAGCAGTACTAGACGACAGGTTTGGGTCTATAATTCACCCCTCCACTTT

size: NA
V: TRBV20-1
D: TRBD1
J: TRBJ1-2
length: 14
CDR3: CSARDRERFYGYTF
DNA: TGCAGTGCTCGTGACAGGGAAAGATTCTATGGCTACACCTTC

size: once
V: TRBV27
D: TRBD2
J: TRBJ2-1
length: 16
CDR3: CASSYSGTSGVNEQFF
DNA: TGTGCCAGCAGTTATTCCGGGACTAGCGGGGTAAATGAGCAGTTCTTC

size: NA
V: TRBV30
D: NA
J: TRBJ2-5
length: 13
CDR3: CAWSFRPRETQYF
DNA: TGTGCCTGGAGTTTCCGTCCTCGGGAGACCCAGTACTTC

size: once
V: TRBV3-1/TRBV3-2
D: NA
J: TRBJ1-2
length: 13
CDR3: CASSQPGLYGYTF
DNA: TGTGCCAGCAGCCAGCCGGGTCTCTATGGCTACACCTTC

size: NA
V: TRBV2
D: NA
J: TRBJ2-3
length: 15
CDR3: CASTPYRRGTDTQYF
DNA: TGTGCCAGCACCCCCTATCGGAGAGGCACAGATACGCAGTATTTT

size: NA
V: TRBV19
D: NA
J: TRBJ1-1
length: 15
CDR3: CASTPQAGVSTEAFF
DNA: TGTGCCAGTACCCCCCAGGCAGGGGTGAGCACTGAAGCTTTCTTT

size: NA
V: TRBV7-9
D: NA
J: TRBJ2-4
length: 14
CDR3: CASSSPDRTNIQYF
DNA: TGTGCCAGCAGTTCCCCCGACCGGACGAACATTCAGTACTTC

size: NA
V: TRBV4-2
D: NA
J: TRBJ1-1
length: 12
CDR3: CASSQAHREAFF
DNA: TGTGCCAGCAGCCAAGCCCACAGGGAAGCTTTCTTT

size: NA
V: TRBV11-3
D: TRBD1
J: TRBJ1-2
length: 14
CDR3: CASSFPTGNYGYTF
DNA: TGTGCCAGCAGCTTCCCGACAGGGAACTATGGCTACACCTTC

size: NA
V: TRBV29-1
D: TRBD1
J: TRBJ2-1
length: 13
CDR3: CSVVRQGGNEQFF
DNA: TGCAGCGTTGTTCGACAGGGGGGTAATGAGCAGTTCTTC

size: NA
V: TRBV27
D: TRBD2
J: TRBJ2-5
length: 18
CDR3: CASSLRSLSGGKQETQYF
DNA: TGTGCCAGCAGCTTAAGAAGCCTTAGCGGGGGGAAACAAGAGACCCAGTACTTC

size: NA
V: TRBV19
D: NA
J: TRBJ1-1
length: 11
CDR3: CASQSGIRAFF
DNA: TGTGCCTCCCAAAGTGGGATCCGGGCTTTCTTT

size: NA
V: TRBV2
D: NA
J: TRBJ1-4
length: 12
CDR3: CASRGTNEKLFF
DNA: TGTGCCAGCAGGGGGACAAATGAAAAACTGTTTTTT